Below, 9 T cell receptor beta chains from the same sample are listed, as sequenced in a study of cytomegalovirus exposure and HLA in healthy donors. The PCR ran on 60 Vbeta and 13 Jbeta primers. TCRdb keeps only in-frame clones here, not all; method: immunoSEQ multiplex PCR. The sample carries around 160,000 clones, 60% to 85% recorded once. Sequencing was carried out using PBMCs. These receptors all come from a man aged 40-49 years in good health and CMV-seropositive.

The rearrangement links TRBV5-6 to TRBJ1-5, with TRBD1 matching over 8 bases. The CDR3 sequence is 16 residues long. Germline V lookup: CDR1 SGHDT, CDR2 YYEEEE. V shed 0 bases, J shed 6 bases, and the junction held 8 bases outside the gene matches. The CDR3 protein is CASSLATRQGSQPQHF. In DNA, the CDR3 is TGTGCCAGCAGCTTGGCCACGAGACAGGGGAGTCAGCCCCAGCATTTT.

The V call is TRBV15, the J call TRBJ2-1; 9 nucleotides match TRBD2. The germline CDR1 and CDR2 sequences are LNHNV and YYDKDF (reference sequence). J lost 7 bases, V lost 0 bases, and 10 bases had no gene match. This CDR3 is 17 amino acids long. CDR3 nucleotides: TGTGCCACCAGCAGAGAAGGGCGGGGGGGGCATCTTAATGAGCAGTTCTTC. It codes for CATSREGRGGHLNEQFF.

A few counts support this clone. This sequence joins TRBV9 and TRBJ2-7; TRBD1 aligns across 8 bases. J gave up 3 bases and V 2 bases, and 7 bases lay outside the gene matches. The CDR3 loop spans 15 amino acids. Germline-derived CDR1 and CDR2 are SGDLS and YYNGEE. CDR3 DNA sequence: TGTGCCAGCAGCGTTACCCCCGGGACAGGCTACGAGCAGTACTTC. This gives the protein CASSVTPGTGYEQYF.

The CDR3 DNA follows: TGTGCCAGCAGCCCATTGAACGGAGCGCCCCAGTACTTC. It specifies CASSPLNGAPQYF. The V gene is TRBV9, the J gene TRBJ2-5; D not certain. The CDR3 totals 13 residues. V was clipped by 4 bases and J by 9 bases, with 16 bases between them. Per germline, CDR1 SGDLS and CDR2 YYNGEE.

CDR3 amino acids: CASRRTSGFNTGELFF. CDR3 in DNA: TGTGCCAGCAGACGGACTAGCGGCTTTAACACCGGGGAGCTGTTTTTT. The chain combines TRBV2 with TRBJ2-2; 10 bases map to TRBD2. Germline V gives CDR1 SNHLY, CDR2 FYNNEI. Losses at the gene ends were 6 bases for V and 2 bases for J; bases not matched to a gene: 6. The length of the CDR3 is 16 residues.

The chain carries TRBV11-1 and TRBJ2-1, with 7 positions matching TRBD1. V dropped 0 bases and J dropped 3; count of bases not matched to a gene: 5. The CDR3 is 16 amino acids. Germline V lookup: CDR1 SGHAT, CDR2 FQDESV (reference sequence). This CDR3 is CASSLAEGAGYNEQFF. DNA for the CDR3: TGTGCCAGCAGCTTAGCAGAGGGGGCGGGCTACAATGAGCAGTTCTTC. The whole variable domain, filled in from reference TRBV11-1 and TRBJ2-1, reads EAEVAQSPRYKITEKSQAVAFWCDPISGHATLYWYRQILGQGPELLVQFQDESVVDDSQLPKDRFSAERLKGVDSTLKIQPAELGDSAMYLCASSLAEGAGYNEQFFGPGTRLTVL.

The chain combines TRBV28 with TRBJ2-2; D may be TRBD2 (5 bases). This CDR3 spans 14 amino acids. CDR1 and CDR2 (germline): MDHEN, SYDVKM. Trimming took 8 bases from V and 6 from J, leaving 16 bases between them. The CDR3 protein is CASQRGQPSGELFF. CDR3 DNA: TGTGCCAGCCAGAGAGGGCAACCATCCGGGGAGCTGTTTTTT.

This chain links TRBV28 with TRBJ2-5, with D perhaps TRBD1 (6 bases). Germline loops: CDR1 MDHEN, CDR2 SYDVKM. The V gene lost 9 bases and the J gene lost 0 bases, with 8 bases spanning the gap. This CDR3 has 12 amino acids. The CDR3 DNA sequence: TGTGCCAGTCAGGGGTACCAAGAGACCCAGTACTTC. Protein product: CASQGYQETQYF.

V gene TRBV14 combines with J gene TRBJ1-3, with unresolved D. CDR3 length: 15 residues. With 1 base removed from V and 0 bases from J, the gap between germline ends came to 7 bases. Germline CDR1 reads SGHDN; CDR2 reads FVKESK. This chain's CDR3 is CASSQGANSGNTIYF. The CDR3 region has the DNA TGTGCCAGCAGCCAAGGGGCCAACTCTGGAAACACCATATATTTT.